Included here is one T cell receptor (beta chain) sequence, with context. What it binds is not known. The PCR employed 60 Vbeta primers together with 13 Jbeta primers. The data were produced by immunoSEQ multiplex PCR, yet TCRdb's version contains in-frame clones alone and is incomplete. The sample shows approximately 210,000 clones, 85% to 90% of them seen only once. These data come from a study of cytomegalovirus exposure and HLA in healthy donors. CDR3 length equals 16 residues. V shed 4 bases, J shed 2 bases, and the junction held 4 bases outside the gene matches. The germline CDR1 and CDR2 sequences are MGHRA and YSYEKL. Study-level findings and limits: The Asian-associated ancestry cluster reportedly had fewer N-insertions than the roughly 720-donor mean in a later analysis. Associated with cytomegalovirus, according to the listing, were 150 to 200 TCR beta chains. Sequencing likely generated an artifact that appeared as a cluster of highly shared sequence variants.

This receptor was obtained from a man between 25 and 39 years old in good health and CMV-seronegative. The chain is built from TRBV4-1 and TRBJ2-5; 13 positions agree with TRBD2. Sequenced material: PBMCs. In DNA form, the CDR3 reads TGCGCCAGCAGCCCAAAGGGACTAGCGGGGCAAGAGACCCAGTACTTC. Amino acids: CASSPKGLAGQETQYF.